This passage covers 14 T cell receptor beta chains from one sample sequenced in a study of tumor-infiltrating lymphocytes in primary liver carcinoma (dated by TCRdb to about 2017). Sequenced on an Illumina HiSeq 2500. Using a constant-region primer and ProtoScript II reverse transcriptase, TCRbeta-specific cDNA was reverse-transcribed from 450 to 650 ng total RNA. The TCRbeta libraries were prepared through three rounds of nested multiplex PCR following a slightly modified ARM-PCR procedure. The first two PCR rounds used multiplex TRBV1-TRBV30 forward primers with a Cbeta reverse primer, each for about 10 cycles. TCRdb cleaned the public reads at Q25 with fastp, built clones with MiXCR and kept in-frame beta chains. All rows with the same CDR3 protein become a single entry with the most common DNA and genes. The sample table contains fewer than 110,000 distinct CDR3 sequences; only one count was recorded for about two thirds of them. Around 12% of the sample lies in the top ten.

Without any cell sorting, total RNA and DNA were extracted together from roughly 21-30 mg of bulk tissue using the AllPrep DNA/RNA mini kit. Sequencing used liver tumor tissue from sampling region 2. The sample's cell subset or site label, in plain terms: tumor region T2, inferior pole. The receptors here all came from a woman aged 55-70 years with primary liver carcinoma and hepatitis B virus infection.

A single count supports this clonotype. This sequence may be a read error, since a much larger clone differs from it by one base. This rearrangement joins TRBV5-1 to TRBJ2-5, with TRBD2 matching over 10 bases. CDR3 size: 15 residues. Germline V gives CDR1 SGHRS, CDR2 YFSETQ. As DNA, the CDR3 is TGCGCCAGCAGCTTACTAGCGGGAATGGGGGAGACCCACTACTTC. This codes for CASSLLAGMGETHYF.

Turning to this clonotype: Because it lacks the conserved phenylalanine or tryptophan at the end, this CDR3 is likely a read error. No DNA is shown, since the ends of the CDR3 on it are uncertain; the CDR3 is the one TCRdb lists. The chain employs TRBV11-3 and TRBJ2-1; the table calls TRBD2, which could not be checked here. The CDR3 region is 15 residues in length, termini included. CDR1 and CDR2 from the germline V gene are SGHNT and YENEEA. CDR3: CASSLDGGIYNEQSL.

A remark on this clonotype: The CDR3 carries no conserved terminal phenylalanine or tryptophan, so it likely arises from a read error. The CDR3 DNA reads TGTGCCAGCAGTTACGACAGGGGTTCCGCCCAGTACTTA. Its protein is CASSYDRGSAQYL. This sequence joins TRBV6-5 and TRBJ2-5; 8 nucleotides line up with TRBD1. J was trimmed by 9 bases and V by 2 bases; bases with no gene match: 5. Germline assignment: CDR1 MNHEY and CDR2 SVGAGI. This CDR3 is built from 13 residues.

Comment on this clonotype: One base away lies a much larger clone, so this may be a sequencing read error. For the CDR3, the DNA is TGCGCCAGCAGCGAGCCGGGACTAGCGGGCAATGAGCAGTTCTTC. Its protein is CASSEPGLAGNEQFF. The chain couples TRBV10-2 to TRBJ2-1; 12 bases align to TRBD2. Germline-derived CDR1 and CDR2 are WSHSY and SAAADI. This CDR3 has 15 amino acids. After removal of 6 bases from V and 6 bases from J, the junction contained 6 bases not matched to a gene.

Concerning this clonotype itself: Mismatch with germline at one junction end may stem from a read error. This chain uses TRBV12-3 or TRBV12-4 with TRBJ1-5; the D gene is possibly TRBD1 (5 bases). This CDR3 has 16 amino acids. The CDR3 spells CASSLTGVVGNQPHHF. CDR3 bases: TGTGCCAGCAGTTTGACGGGGGTGGTAGGGAATCAGCCCCATCATTTT.

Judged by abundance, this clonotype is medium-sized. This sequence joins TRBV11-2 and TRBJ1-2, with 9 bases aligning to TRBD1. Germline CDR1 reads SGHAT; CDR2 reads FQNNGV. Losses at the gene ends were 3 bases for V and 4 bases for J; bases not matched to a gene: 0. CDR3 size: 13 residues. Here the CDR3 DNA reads TGTGCCAGCAGCTTGACAGGGGGCTATGGCTACACCTTC. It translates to CASSLTGGYGYTF.

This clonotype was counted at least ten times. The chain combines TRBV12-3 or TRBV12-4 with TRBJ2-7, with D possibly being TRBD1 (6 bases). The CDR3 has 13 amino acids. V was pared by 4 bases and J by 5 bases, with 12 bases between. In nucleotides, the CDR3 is TGTGCCAGCAGTTCTGTGGGGGCGAACGAGCAGTACTTC. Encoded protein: CASSSVGANEQYF.

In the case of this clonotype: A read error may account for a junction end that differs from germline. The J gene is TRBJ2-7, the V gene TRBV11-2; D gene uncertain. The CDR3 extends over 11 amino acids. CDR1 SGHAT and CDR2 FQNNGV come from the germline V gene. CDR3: CASSSASSMEF. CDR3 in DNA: TGTGCCAGCAGCTCGGCTAGTTCCATGGAGTTC.

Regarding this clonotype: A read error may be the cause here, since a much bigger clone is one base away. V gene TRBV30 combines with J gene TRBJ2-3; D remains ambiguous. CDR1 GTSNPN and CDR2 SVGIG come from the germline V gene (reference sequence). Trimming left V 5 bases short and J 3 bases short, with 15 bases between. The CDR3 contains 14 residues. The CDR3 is CAWGATTVTDTQYF. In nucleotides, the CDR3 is TGTGCCTGGGGTGCCACTACGGTTACAGATACGCAGTATTTT.

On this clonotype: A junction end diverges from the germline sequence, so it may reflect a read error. The CDR3 nucleotides read TGTGCCAGCGGCTTAACCAGGGGGCGAGCTGAAGCTCTCTTT. Translation gives CASGLTRGRAEALF. The chain joins TRBV11-3 to TRBJ1-1, with 8 positions matching TRBD1. Germline V gene data show CDR1 as SGHNT and CDR2 as YENEEA. This CDR3 is 14 amino acids long.

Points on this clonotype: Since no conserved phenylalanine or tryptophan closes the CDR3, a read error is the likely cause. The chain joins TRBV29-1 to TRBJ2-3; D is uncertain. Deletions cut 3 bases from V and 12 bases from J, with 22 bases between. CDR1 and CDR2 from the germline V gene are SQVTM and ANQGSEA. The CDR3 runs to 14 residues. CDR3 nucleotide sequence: TGCAGCGTTGAGCGAGCGAAGCGCACAGAAACACAGTATTAT. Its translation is CSVERAKRTETQYY.

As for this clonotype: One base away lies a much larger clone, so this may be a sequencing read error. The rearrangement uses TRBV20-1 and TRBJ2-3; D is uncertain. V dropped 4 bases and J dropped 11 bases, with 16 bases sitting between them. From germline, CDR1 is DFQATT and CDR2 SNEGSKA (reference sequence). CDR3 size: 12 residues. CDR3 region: CSAKDLAVRQYF. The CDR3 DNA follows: TGCAGTGCTAAAGATCTGGCTGTTCGGCAGTATTTT.

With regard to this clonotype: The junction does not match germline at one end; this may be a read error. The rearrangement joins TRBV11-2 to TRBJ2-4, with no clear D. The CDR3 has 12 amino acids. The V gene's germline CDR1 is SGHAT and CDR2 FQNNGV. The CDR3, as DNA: TGTGCCAGCAGGTTAGTTCCGAACATTCAATACTTC. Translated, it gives CASRLVPNIQYF.

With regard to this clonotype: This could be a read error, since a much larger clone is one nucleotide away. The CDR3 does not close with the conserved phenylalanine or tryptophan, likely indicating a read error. This CDR3 reads CAISERGASKNIQYL. The CDR3 nucleotides read TGTGCCATCAGTGAGAGGGGGGCTTCCAAAAACATTCAGTACCTC. The chain combines TRBV10-3 with TRBJ2-4, with D perhaps matching TRBD1 or TRBD2 (6 bases each). The V gene's germline CDR1 is ENHRY and CDR2 SYGVKD. Trimming removed 2 bases at V and 2 bases at J, with 10 bases between. The length of the CDR3 is 15 residues.